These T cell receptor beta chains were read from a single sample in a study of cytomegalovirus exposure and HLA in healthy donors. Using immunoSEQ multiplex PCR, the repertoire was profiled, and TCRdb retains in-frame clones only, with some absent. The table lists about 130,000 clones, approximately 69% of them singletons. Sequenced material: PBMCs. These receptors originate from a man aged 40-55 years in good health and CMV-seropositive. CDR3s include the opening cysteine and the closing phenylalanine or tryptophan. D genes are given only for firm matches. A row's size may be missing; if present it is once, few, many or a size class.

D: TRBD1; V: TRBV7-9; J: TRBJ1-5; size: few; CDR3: CASSKGPGQGNQPQHF; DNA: TGTGCCAGCAGCAAAGGACCGGGACAGGGGAATCAGCCCCAGCATTTT
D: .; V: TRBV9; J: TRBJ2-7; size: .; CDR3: CSSYEQYF; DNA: TGTAGTAGCTACGAGCAGTACTTC
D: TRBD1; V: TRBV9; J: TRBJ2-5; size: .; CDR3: CASSVGLGGGGETQYF; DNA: TGTGCCAGCAGCGTAGGATTAGGGGGCGGCGGCGAGACCCAGTACTTC
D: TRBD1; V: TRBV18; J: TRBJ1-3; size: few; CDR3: CASSPVRGLDGNTIYF; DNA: TGTGCCAGCTCACCTGTGAGGGGGCTGGATGGAAACACCATATATTTT
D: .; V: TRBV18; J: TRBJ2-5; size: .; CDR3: CASSPDSRWETQYF; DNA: TGTGCCAGCTCACCGGACTCAAGGTGGGAGACCCAGTACTTC
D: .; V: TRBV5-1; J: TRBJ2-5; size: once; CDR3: CASSLGHGERGLETQYF; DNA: TGCGCCAGCAGCTTGGGCCATGGGGAGAGAGGGCTGGAGACCCAGTACTTC
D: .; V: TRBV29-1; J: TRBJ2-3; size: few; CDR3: CSVESRGIRPMLTDTQYF; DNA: TGCAGCGTTGAAAGTAGGGGGATCAGACCCATGCTCACAGATACGCAGTATTTT
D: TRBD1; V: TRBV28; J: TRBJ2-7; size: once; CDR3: CASSFDRGTYEQYF; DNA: TGTGCCAGCAGTTTTGACAGGGGCACCTACGAGCAGTACTTC
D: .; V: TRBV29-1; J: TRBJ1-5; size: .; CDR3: CSVRTANSNQPQHF; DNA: TGCAGCGTACGGACAGCGAATAGCAATCAGCCCCAGCATTTT
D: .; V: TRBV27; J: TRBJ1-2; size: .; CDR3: CASSLYRDDGYTF; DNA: TGTGCCAGCAGTTTATACAGGGACGATGGCTACACCTTC
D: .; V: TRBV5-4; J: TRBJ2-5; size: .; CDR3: CASSSSGPQETQYF; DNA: TGTGCCAGCAGCAGTAGCGGTCCCCAAGAGACCCAGTACTTC
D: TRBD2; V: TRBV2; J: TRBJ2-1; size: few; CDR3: CASRREGLYNEQFF; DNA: TGTGCCAGCAGGCGGGAGGGCCTGTACAATGAGCAGTTCTTC
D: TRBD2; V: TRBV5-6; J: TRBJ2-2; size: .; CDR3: CASSLRTSGSYTGELFF; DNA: TGTGCCAGCAGCTTGCGGACTAGCGGGAGTTACACCGGGGAGCTGTTTTTT
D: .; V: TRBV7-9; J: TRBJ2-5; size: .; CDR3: CASSAPGFQETQYF; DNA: TGTGCCAGCAGCGCCCCGGGGTTCCAAGAGACCCAGTACTTC
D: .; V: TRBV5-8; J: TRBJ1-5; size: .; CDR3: CASSRDSDSNQPQHF; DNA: TGTGCCAGCAGCCGAGACAGTGATAGCAATCAGCCCCAGCATTTT
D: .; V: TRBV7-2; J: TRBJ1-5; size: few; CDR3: CASSFGPLNGQPQHF; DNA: TGTGCCAGCAGCTTTGGGCCTCTAAACGGCCAGCCCCAGCATTTT
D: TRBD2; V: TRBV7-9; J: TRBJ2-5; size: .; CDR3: CASSPLAGGKETQYF; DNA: TGTGCCAGCAGCCCCTTAGCGGGAGGGAAAGAGACCCAGTACTTC
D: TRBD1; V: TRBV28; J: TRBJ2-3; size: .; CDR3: CASSPRQGTDTQYF; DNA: TGTGCCAGCAGCCCAAGACAGGGAACAGATACGCAGTATTTT
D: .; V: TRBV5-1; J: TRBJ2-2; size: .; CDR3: CASSSTGTSNTGELFF; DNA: TGCGCCAGCAGCTCAACAGGGACCTCGAACACCGGGGAGCTGTTTTTT
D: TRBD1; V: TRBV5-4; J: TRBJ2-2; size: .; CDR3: CASSPWGQSNTGELFF; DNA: TGTGCCAGCAGCCCTTGGGGACAGAGTAACACCGGGGAGCTGTTTTTT
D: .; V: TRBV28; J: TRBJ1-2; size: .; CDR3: CASRHPVNYGYTF; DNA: TGTGCCAGCAGGCATCCGGTTAACTATGGCTACACCTTC
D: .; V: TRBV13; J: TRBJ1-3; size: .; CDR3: CASSFLTAGNTIYF; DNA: TGTGCCAGCAGCTTTCTTACTGCTGGAAACACCATATATTTT
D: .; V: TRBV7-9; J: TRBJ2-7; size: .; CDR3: CASSPSRGGTGDHEQYF; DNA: TGTGCCAGCAGCCCGTCGCGGGGGGGGACAGGGGATCACGAGCAGTACTTC
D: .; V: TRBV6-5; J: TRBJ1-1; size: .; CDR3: CASSYAENTEAFF; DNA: TGTGCCAGCAGTTATGCGGAGAACACTGAAGCTTTCTTT
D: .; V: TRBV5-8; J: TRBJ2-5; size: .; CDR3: CASSLDRLEETQYF; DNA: TGTGCCAGCAGCTTGGACAGGTTAGAAGAGACCCAGTACTTC
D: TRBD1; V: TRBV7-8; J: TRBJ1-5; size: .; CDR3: CASSPDRATGNQPQHF; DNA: TGTGCCAGCAGCCCCGACAGGGCTACGGGCAATCAGCCCCAGCATTTT
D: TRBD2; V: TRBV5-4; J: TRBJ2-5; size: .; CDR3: CASSRKTSGDSQETQYF; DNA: TGTGCCAGCAGCCGAAAGACTAGCGGGGATTCACAAGAGACCCAGTACTTC
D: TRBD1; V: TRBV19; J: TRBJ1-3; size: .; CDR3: CASSGTAGNTIYF; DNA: TGTGCCAGTAGTGGGACAGCTGGAAACACCATATATTTT
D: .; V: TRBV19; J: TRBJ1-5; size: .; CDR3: CASSWETGSNQPQHF; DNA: TGTGCCAGTAGTTGGGAAACGGGGAGCAATCAGCCCCAGCATTTT
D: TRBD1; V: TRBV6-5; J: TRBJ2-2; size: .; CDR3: CASTRTGRTGELFF; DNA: TGTGCCAGCACTCGGACAGGGAGAACCGGGGAGCTGTTTTTT
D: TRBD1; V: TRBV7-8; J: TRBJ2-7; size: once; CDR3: CASSLRTGAYEQYF; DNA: TGTGCCAGCAGCTTAAGGACAGGGGCCTACGAGCAGTACTTC
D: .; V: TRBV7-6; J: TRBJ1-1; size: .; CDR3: CASSPNSDTEAFF; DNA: TGTGCCAGCAGCCCAAACAGTGACACTGAAGCTTTCTTT
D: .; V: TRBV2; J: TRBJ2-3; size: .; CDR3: CASSESATDTQYF; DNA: TGTGCCAGCAGTGAGTCAGCGACAGATACGCAGTATTTT
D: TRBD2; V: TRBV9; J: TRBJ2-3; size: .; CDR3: CASSLRLAGPTDTQYF; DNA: TGTGCCAGCAGCCTCCGACTAGCGGGACCGACGGATACGCAGTATTTT
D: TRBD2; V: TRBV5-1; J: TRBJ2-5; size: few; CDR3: CASSLGGSRETQYF; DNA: TGCGCCAGCAGCTTGGGCGGGAGCCGGGAGACCCAGTACTTC
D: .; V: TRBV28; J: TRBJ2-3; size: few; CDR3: CASTKRITDTQYF; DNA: TGTGCCAGCACCAAGCGGATCACAGATACGCAGTATTTT
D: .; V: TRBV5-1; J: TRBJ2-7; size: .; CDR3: CASSLGGRAISYEQYF; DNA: TGCGCCAGCAGCTTGGGGGGCAGGGCCATCTCCTACGAGCAGTACTTC
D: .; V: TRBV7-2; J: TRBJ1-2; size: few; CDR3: CASSLEGDGYTF; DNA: TGTGCCAGCAGCTTAGAAGGGGATGGCTACACCTTC
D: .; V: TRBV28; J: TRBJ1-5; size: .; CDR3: CASSVWEGLFGNQPQHF; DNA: TGTGCCAGCAGCGTCTGGGAGGGACTGTTTGGTAATCAGCCCCAGCATTTT
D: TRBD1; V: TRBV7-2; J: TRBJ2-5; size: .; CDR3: CASSLGRGKETQYF; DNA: TGTGCCAGCAGCTTAGGCAGGGGGAAAGAGACCCAGTACTTC
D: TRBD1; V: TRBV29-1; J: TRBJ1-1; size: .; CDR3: CSGRQGASTEAFF; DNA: TGCAGCGGACGACAGGGGGCAAGCACTGAAGCTTTCTTT
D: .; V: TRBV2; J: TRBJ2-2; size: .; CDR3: CASSELVRGELFF; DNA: TGTGCCAGCAGTGAACTCGTGAGAGGGGAGCTGTTTTTT
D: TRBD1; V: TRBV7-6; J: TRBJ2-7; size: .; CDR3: CASSPGTGVREQYF; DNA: TGTGCCAGCAGCCCAGGGACAGGGGTTCGCGAGCAGTACTTC
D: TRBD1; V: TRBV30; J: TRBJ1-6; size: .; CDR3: CAYRDRGWLSPLHF; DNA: TGTGCCTATCGGGACAGGGGATGGCTATCACCCCTCCACTTT
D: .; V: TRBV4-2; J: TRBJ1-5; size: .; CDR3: CASSQDQAGYQPQHF; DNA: TGTGCCAGCAGCCAAGATCAGGCCGGATATCAGCCCCAGCATTTT
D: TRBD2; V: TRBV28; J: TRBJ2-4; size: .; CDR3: CASSPSGLAKNIQYF; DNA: TGTGCCAGCAGCCCTAGCGGTCTAGCCAAAAACATTCAGTACTTC
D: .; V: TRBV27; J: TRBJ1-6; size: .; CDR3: CASTKTGPLHF; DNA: TGTGCCAGCACCAAGACAGGACCCCTCCACTTT
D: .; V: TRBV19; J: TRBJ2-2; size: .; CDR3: CASSIAVTGELFF; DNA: TGTGCCAGTAGCATAGCGGTTACCGGGGAGCTGTTTTTT
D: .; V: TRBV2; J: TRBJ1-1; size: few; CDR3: CASRYRRQQNTEAFF; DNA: TGTGCCAGCCGATATCGCCGACAGCAGAACACTGAAGCTTTCTTT
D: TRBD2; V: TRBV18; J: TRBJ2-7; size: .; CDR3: CASSLETGTSVRDHEQYF; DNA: TGTGCCAGCTCACTTGAGACCGGGACTAGCGTGAGGGACCACGAGCAGTACTTC
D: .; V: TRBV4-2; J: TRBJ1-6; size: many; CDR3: CASSQEGDIQNSPLHF; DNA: TGTGCCAGCAGCCAAGAAGGGGACATCCAAAATTCACCCCTCCACTTT
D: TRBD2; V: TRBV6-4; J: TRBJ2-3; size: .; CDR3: CASSEKREIDTQYF; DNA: TGTGCCAGCAGTGAGAAGCGGGAGATTGATACGCAGTATTTT
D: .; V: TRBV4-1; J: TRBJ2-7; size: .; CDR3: CASSQTGTDYYEQYF; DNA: TGCGCCAGCAGCCAAACCGGGACGGACTACTACGAGCAGTACTTC
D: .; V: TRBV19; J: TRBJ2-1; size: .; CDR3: CASSIDGSSYNEQFF; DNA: TGTGCCAGTAGTATAGACGGGAGCTCCTACAATGAGCAGTTCTTC
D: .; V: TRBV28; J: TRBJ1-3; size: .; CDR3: CASSLGGSGGNTIYF; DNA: TGTGCCAGCAGTTTAGGCGGGTCTGGTGGAAACACCATATATTTT
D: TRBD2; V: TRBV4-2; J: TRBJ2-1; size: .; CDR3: CASSLAAGGSYNEQFF; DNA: TGTGCCAGCAGCCTCGCAGCGGGGGGCTCCTACAATGAGCAGTTCTTC
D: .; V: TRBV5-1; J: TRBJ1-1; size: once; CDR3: CASSLAGLTPQGTEAFF; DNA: TGCGCCAGCAGCTTGGCCGGCTTGACCCCCCAGGGCACTGAAGCTTTCTTT